Included here is one TCR beta chain sequence, with context. No antigen is known for it. One base away there is no much larger clone; base qualities are not given. The data are from a study of T cells after yellow fever vaccination (dated by TCRdb to the late 2010s). Study-wide context: Libraries from fractions with low cell numbers were prepared with the SMART-Seq v4 Ultra Low Input RNA kit. Bulk TCR alpha and beta repertoires were sequenced longitudinally to track T-cell clones before and after primary and booster YFV17D yellow fever vaccination. Two healthy male donors, one aged 18 to 30 and one aged 30 to 39 years, were included in the cohort. Bulk PBMC replicates and cell subsets were isolated from blood drawn at multiple timepoints before and after both primary and secondary immunization. General conclusions and limits of the study: Most clones expanded after primary vaccination (approximately 95% of CD4 and around 89% of CD8) were re-detected after the booster, suggesting that broad memory maintenance occurred. FACS-sorted repertoires could contain abundant contaminating clonotypes from the bulk population, so computational filtering was required. A small fraction of clonotypes showed up in both the CD4 and CD8 compartments, probably as a result of convergent recombination. Because only two donors were included in the study, the extent to which the findings can be generalized is limited. Compared with the primary T-cell response, the secondary T-cell response was faster but weaker, reaching its peak on day 5 rather than on day 15.

This sample's treatment or condition label indicates: live attenuated yellow fever vaccine strain. A standard Ficoll-Paque protocol was used to isolate PBMCs from peripheral blood. CD4 and CD8 T-cell fractions were isolated with Dynabeads CD4 and CD8 positive selection kits. TriZol was used to extract RNA from bulk PBMCs, from CD4 and CD8 fractions, and from dextramer-positive and dextramer-negative fractions. TCR cDNA was synthesized by 5'RACE template switching, through which a universal primer site and unique molecular identifiers were introduced. cDNA synthesis was primed from both the TCR alpha and TCR beta constant segments. Library amplification involved two PCR steps, and the second step added sample barcodes and sequencing adapters. Sequencing of libraries was performed on Illumina HiSeq 2500 (2x100 bp) or NovaSeq (2x150 bp). Per the source publication's procedure: MIGEC was used to demultiplex reads and collapse the reads into UMI consensus sequences, and MiXCR was used for V(D)J alignment. Clonotypes responding to the vaccine were identified with edgeR on replicate PBMC samples, with the criteria of FDR below 0.01 and a log2 fold change above 5 up to day 15. Bulk clonotypes were assigned CD4 or CD8 identity according to which sequenced CD4 or CD8 repertoire held them at higher abundance. TCRdb's own reprocessing of the public reads used fastp at Q25 and MiXCR and kept productive beta chains. Each record represents a unique CDR3 protein, reported with the most common genes and DNA among its rows. The authors' filters were not applied to this entry. The sample contains over 150,000 distinct CDR3 sequences, roughly 6.4% of them found a single time. Clones ranked in the top ten supply about 2.8% of the sample.

The origin of this receptor is a man younger than 35 who received the YFV17D yellow fever vaccine. The material was CD4+ T cells sorted from PBMCs, obtained on the day of the first yellow fever vaccination.

The DNA sequence reads TGCGCCAGCAGCTTGTGGGGACTAGCGGGGGGGGCGACAGATACGCAGTATTTT. Its translation is CASSLWGLAGGATDTQYF. This sequence uses TRBV5-1 and TRBJ2-3, with 16 bases matching TRBD2. After removal of 1 base from V and 3 bases from J, the junction retains 5 bases not matched to a gene. CDR1 is given as SGHRS and CDR2 as YFSETQ, both from the germline V gene. Taken from cysteine to phenylalanine, the CDR3 has 18 residues. Only the CDR3 DNA is retained, 54 bases long and in frame from the first base.